These 5 T cell receptor beta chains came from one sample sequenced in a study of metastatic and nonmetastatic thyroid tumors. TCRdb reprocessed the PCR reads via MiXCR. Of about 32,000 clones in the sample, 15% to 20% are singletons; the top ten hold 6.5% to 8%. Each patient went into thyroid surgery without having received any treatment. The material sequenced was blood. These receptors were obtained from a female donor with papillary thyroid cancer or a benign thyroid nodule (not recorded which). Some clones in this sample may be carry-over from other donors' samples.

Ten or more counts support this clone. V is TRBV6-4 and J is TRBJ2-5; 8 bases agree with TRBD2. V lost 3 bases, J lost 0 bases, and 3 bases stayed unmatched. The CDR3 loop spans 15 amino acids. Germline CDR1 MRHNA, CDR2 SNTAGT. The CDR3 sequence is CASSEEAGDQETQYF. CDR3 DNA sequence: TGTGCCAGCAGTGAAGAAGCGGGGGACCAAGAGACCCAGTACTTC.

In its sample, this clone was seen a few times. This chain links TRBV27 with TRBJ2-7; D is ambiguous. CDR1 is MNHEY, CDR2 SMNVEV, per germline (reference sequence). CDR3 length: 13 amino acids. Deletions cut 6 bases from V and 1 base from J, with 10 bases between. CDR3 residues: CASSPDISYEQYF. For the CDR3, the DNA is TGTGCCAGCAGCCCCGATATATCCTACGAGCAGTACTTC.

In this sample, this clone turned up many times. The chain carries TRBV5-1 and TRBJ1-1; 7 nucleotides agree with TRBD1. Germline CDR1 SGHRS, CDR2 YFSETQ. V lost 1 base, J lost 3 bases, and 0 bases stayed unmatched. This CDR3 is 13 amino acids long. The CDR3 region has the DNA TGCGCCAGCAGCTTGACAGGGGACACTGAAGCTTTCTTT. Its protein product is CASSLTGDTEAFF.

This clone was seen ten or more times. V gene TRBV18 combines with J gene TRBJ2-4; 8 bases are a match to TRBD2. This CDR3 has 15 amino acids. With 3 bases clipped from V and 9 bases from J, the junction kept 10 bases outside the gene matches. CDR1 and CDR2 from the germline V gene are KGHSH and LQKENI. The CDR3 DNA sequence: TGTGCCAGCTCACCCCTACTCGGGAGGGAGGTCATTCAGTACTTC. As protein: CASSPLLGREVIQYF.

In its sample, this clone was seen many times. This sequence may be a read error, since a much larger clone differs from it by one base. The sample carries other DNA sequences with the same CDR3. The CDR3 DNA is TGTGCCAGCAGTGAAGGGGTGCAGGGAGTCACTGAAGCTTTCTTT. It is translated as CASSEGVQGVTEAFF. The chain joins TRBV6-1 to TRBJ1-1, with D perhaps matching TRBD1 (5 bases). The V and J ends lost 1 base and 4 bases respectively, with 13 bases between them. CDR1 MNHNS and CDR2 SASEGT come from the germline V gene. This CDR3 region has 15 residues.